Following are 21 T cell receptor beta chains from one sample sequenced in a study of blood T cell repertoires in COVID-19. TCRdb keeps only in-frame clones here, not all; method: immunoSEQ multiplex PCR. The sample consists of approximately 50,000 clones, 60% to 80% of them appearing once. What was sequenced was peripheral blood. These receptors all stem from a man between 70 and 80 years old with active or convalescent COVID-19.

The chain uses TRBV11-1 and TRBJ2-7; the match to TRBD1 covers 7 bases. The CDR3 length is 14 residues. Germline trimming cut 5 bases from V and 2 bases from J; bases unmatched to any gene: 6. In germline, CDR1 is SGHAT, CDR2 FQDESV (reference sequence). The CDR3 bases are TGTGCCAGCAGCCCCCCCGGACAGGCCTACGAGCAGTACTTC. It yields the protein CASSPPGQAYEQYF. Complete variable domain (other parts from reference TRBV11-1 and TRBJ2-7): EAEVAQSPRYKITEKSQAVAFWCDPISGHATLYWYRQILGQGPELLVQFQDESVVDDSQLPKDRFSAERLKGVDSTLKIQPAELGDSAMYLCASSPPGQAYEQYFGPGTRLTVT.

This clone was seen many times. The chain joins TRBV10-1 to TRBJ2-7, with 7 bases identical to TRBD1. This CDR3 spans 15 amino acids. V shed 6 bases and J 0 bases; nucleotides not matched to a gene: 8. Germline V gene data show CDR1 as WNHNN and CDR2 as SYGVQD (reference sequence). The CDR3 loop is CASRGTEINSYEQYF. CDR3 DNA: TGCGCCAGCAGGGGGACAGAGATCAACTCCTACGAGCAGTACTTC.

V gene TRBV18 combines with J gene TRBJ1-3, with 8 bases lining up with TRBD1. The V segment lost 1 base and the J segment 2 bases; nucleotides outside the gene matches: 7. Per the germline V gene, CDR1 is KGHSH and CDR2 is LQKENI. The CDR3 has 17 residues. CDR3 nucleotide sequence: TGTGCCAGCTCACCACGGTTTCAGGGGGCAGCTGGAAACACCATATATTTT. It codes for CASSPRFQGAAGNTIYF.

The rearrangement uses TRBV11-3 and TRBJ1-3, with D tentatively TRBD1 (6 bases). The CDR3 totals 15 residues. The germline V gene encodes CDR1 SGHNT and CDR2 YENEEA. Trimming pared 5 bases from V and 0 bases from J, leaving 11 bases between. This CDR3 is CASSPRTVSGNTIYF. The CDR3 DNA follows: TGTGCCAGCAGCCCCCGGACAGTCTCTGGAAACACCATATATTTT.

This clone was seen a single time. This chain uses TRBV6-2 or TRBV6-3 with TRBJ1-1; D remains unclear. Trimming left V 1 base short and J 1 base short, with 7 bases between. This CDR3 comprises 14 residues. Germline-derived CDR1 and CDR2 are MNHEY and SVGEGT. CDR3 sequence reads: CASSYFSGNTEAFF. The CDR3 DNA is TGTGCCAGCAGTTACTTTTCGGGGAACACTGAAGCTTTCTTT.

The chain joins TRBV2 to TRBJ1-5; weak D call: TRBD1 (5 bases). The CDR3 extends over 14 amino acids. CDR1 SNHLY and CDR2 FYNNEI come from the germline V gene. Trimming pared 0 bases from V and 8 bases from J, leaving 11 bases between. CDR3 in amino acids: CASSEAWGVKPQHF. The CDR3 coding sequence is TGTGCCAGCAGTGAAGCCTGGGGCGTGAAGCCCCAGCATTTT.

This clone has more than one count but fewer than ten. DNA of the CDR3: TGTGCCAGCAGTTTTGGTCGGCAGCGTCTAAGCTATGGCTACACCTTC. Residues: CASSFGRQRLSYGYTF. The chain combines TRBV28 with TRBJ1-2; D unresolved. The CDR3 has 16 residues. In germline, CDR1 is MDHEN, CDR2 SYDVKM. Between the trimmed V and J ends, which lost 3 bases and 4 bases, there was a span of 18 bases.

The chain employs TRBV9 and TRBJ2-3; D is uncertain. The V end lost 0 bases, the J end lost 6 bases, and 8 bases lay between the germline ends. The CDR3 sequence is 13 residues long. Germline V gene data show CDR1 as SGDLS and CDR2 as YYNGEE. In nucleotides, the CDR3 is TGTGCCAGCAGCGTAGGGCCCCACGATACGCAGTATTTT. As protein: CASSVGPHDTQYF.

The chain carries TRBV15 and TRBJ2-7; 7 bases line up with TRBD1. Germline V gene data show CDR1 as LNHNV and CDR2 as YYDKDF (reference sequence). This CDR3 region has 15 residues. The ends lost 5 bases at V and 1 base at J; junction bases unmatched: 8. For the CDR3, the DNA is TGTGCCACCAGCCTAGGGGGCCTAGGGTCCTACGAGCAGTACTTC. It yields the protein CATSLGGLGSYEQYF. Full variable domain (missing parts from reference TRBV15 and TRBJ2-7): DAMVIQNPRYQVTQFGKPVTLSCSQTLNHNVMYWYQQKSSQAPKLLFHYYDKDFNNEADTPDNFQSRRPNTSFCFLDIRSPGLGDTAMYLCATSLGGLGSYEQYFGPGTRLTVT.

The rearrangement joins TRBV28 to TRBJ2-4, with a weak D call TRBD1 (6 bases). Germline loops: CDR1 MDHEN, CDR2 SYDVKM. CDR3 length: 16 amino acids. V was cut by 2 bases and J by 0 bases, with 11 bases left in between. The CDR3 region has the DNA TGTGCCAGCAGTTTACCAGGGGAGCTAGCCAAAAACATTCAGTACTTC. Its translation is CASSLPGELAKNIQYF.

V is TRBV12-3 or TRBV12-4 and J is TRBJ1-5; the D gene is possibly TRBD1 (5 bases). The germline V and J ends were trimmed by 7 bases and 6 bases, with 10 bases remaining between them. There are 12 residues in the CDR3. CDR3 sequence (DNA): TGTGCCAGCATGCAGGGTCGTCAGCCCCAGCATTTT. It specifies CASMQGRQPQHF.

The chain couples TRBV7-9 to TRBJ1-2, with TRBD1 as a possible D gene (6 bases). Trimming took 4 bases from V and 7 from J, leaving 19 bases between them. This CDR3 region has 15 residues. The V gene's germline CDR1 is SEHNR and CDR2 FQNEAQ (reference sequence). The CDR3 region has the DNA TGTGCCAGCAGCTCGAGACACAGGGCTTCAGGTGGCTACACCTTC. Translation: CASSSRHRASGGYTF. The full variable domain, in which reference TRBV7-9 and TRBJ1-2 provide the parts outside the CDR3, is DTGVSQNPRHKITKRGQNVTFRCDPISEHNRLYWYRQTLGQGPEFLTYFQNEAQLEKSRLLSDRFSAERPKGSFSTLEIQRTEQGDSAMYLCASSSRHRASGGYTFGSGTRLTVV.

The sample holds one count of this clone. The chain couples TRBV19 to TRBJ1-1, with D possibly matching TRBD1 (6 bases). V lost 5 bases and J 3 bases, leaving 10 bases between the germline ends. The CDR3 runs to 13 residues. Germline CDR1 is LNHDA and CDR2 is SQIVND (reference sequence). CDR3 amino acids: CASSVQGDTEAFF. The CDR3 coding sequence is TGTGCCAGTAGTGTACAGGGTGACACTGAAGCTTTCTTT.

The chain is built from TRBV6-5 and TRBJ1-6, with 8 bases matching TRBD1. Germline trimming cut 8 bases from V and 7 bases from J; bases unmatched to any gene: 1. In germline, CDR1 is MNHEY, CDR2 SVGAGI. The CDR3 contains 12 residues. The CDR3 spells CASQGANSPLHF. Here the CDR3 DNA reads TGTGCCAGCCAGGGGGCGAATTCACCCCTCCACTTT.

V is TRBV7-2 and J is TRBJ2-1, with a possible D match to TRBD1 (6 bases). The CDR3 is made up of 16 amino acids. V was trimmed by 3 bases and J by 8 bases, leaving 20 bases between them. CDR1 SGHTA and CDR2 FQGNSA come from the germline V gene. The CDR3: CASSFQRGVGAHEQFF. In DNA, the CDR3 is TGTGCCAGCAGCTTCCAAAGAGGGGTGGGGGCCCATGAGCAGTTCTTC.

This rearrangement joins TRBV19 to TRBJ1-6; no reliable D call. The V gene's germline CDR1 is LNHDA and CDR2 SQIVND (reference sequence). The CDR3 runs 14 residues. Trimming removed 8 bases at V and 1 base at J, with 9 bases between. CDR3 DNA sequence: TGTGCCAGTGGGTGGACTTCCTATAATTCACCCCTCCACTTT. It codes for CASGWTSYNSPLHF.

This rearrangement joins TRBV11-3 to TRBJ2-5; no clear D gene. V dropped 0 bases and J dropped 0 bases, with 8 bases sitting between them. Germline loops: CDR1 SGHNT, CDR2 YENEEA. This CDR3 has 15 residues. In DNA, the CDR3 is TGTGCCAGCAGCTTAGACCCTGCGTACCAAGAGACCCAGTACTTC. Encoded protein: CASSLDPAYQETQYF.

This clone has just a few counts. The chain combines TRBV9 with TRBJ1-5, with D possibly matching TRBD1 (5 bases). With 4 bases removed from V and 6 bases from J, the gap between germline ends came to 8 bases. The CDR3 is 12 residues long. In germline, CDR1 is SGDLS, CDR2 YYNGEE. CDR3 sequence (DNA): TGTGCCAGCAGCAGACAGTTTCAGCCCCAGCATTTT. It codes for CASSRQFQPQHF.

The table lists this clone with a few counts. This rearrangement joins TRBV7-2 to TRBJ1-4; 9 bases align to TRBD1. J lost 5 bases, V lost 5 bases, and 6 bases had no gene match. This CDR3 spans 15 amino acids. Germline V CDR1 and CDR2: SGHTA, FQGNSA. The CDR3 loop is CASSPDRGWNEKLFF. In nucleotides, the CDR3 is TGTGCCAGCAGCCCGGACAGGGGATGGAATGAAAAACTGTTTTTT.

The chain carries TRBV24-1 and TRBJ1-2; D unresolved. V lost 3 bases, J lost 7 bases, and 14 bases lay in between. CDR3 length: 14 residues. Germline V gene data show CDR1 as KGHDR and CDR2 as SFDVKD. The CDR3 DNA reads as TGTGCCACCAGTGATAACTACCGGGATTCTGGCTACACCTTC. It is translated as CATSDNYRDSGYTF.

This clone showed up just a few times. DNA for the CDR3: TGTGCCAGCAGTTATTGGACAGGGAGTGAGCAGTACTTC. Its protein is CASSYWTGSEQYF. The chain joins TRBV6-5 to TRBJ2-7; 8 bases align to TRBD1. This CDR3 spans 13 amino acids. The junction had 5 bases not matched to a gene; V was cut back by 3 bases and J by 7 bases. The germline V gene has CDR1 MNHEY and CDR2 SVGAGI.